The text below deals with one TCR beta chain. The donors were adults (healthy and HIV-negative) with no recent acute infections or vaccinations. An approximately 200 ng quantity of DNA, some 30,000 T cell genomes, went into the sorted-subset replicate PCRs. Clones were sequenced by immunoSEQ multiplex PCR, and TCRdb holds only the in-frame ones, with some missing. Here the sample spans approximately 320,000 clones, roughly 84% being singletons. The length of the CDR3 is 14 residues. The V gene lost 6 bases and the J gene lost 3 bases, with 14 bases spanning the gap. Germline loops: CDR1 MNHEY, CDR2 SVGAGI. The data are from a study of shared clonotypes between healthy human individuals. Study-level background: The composition of the donors was a couple of women and a few men aged 18 to 49.

Source material: memory CD8+ T cells sorted from blood. Specified subset: CD45RO+ cells pooled with CCR7-negative TemRA cells. The clonotype originates from a man between 18 and 29 years old in good health. V and J are TRBV6-5 and TRBJ2-5; D is perhaps TRBD1 (7 bases). CDR3 DNA: TGTGCCAGCAGGCGGGACAGCTACAAAGAGACCCAGTACTTC. This encodes CASRRDSYKETQYF.